This entry is about one T cell receptor beta chain. Losses at the gene ends were 3 bases for V and 0 bases for J; bases not matched to a gene: 16. Germline CDR1 and CDR2: SGHKS and YYEKEE (reference sequence). The CDR3 covers 20 residues. Only in-frame clones appear in the TCRdb table, and some are missing; sequencing was by immunoSEQ multiplex PCR. Of about 240,000 clones detected, just under 85% appear once; the ten largest clones hold about 9.5%. This sample was included in a study of blood T cell repertoires in COVID-19. The sequence came from a woman of 80 years or more with acute or convalescent COVID-19. The sequencing input was peripheral blood. The chain recombines TRBV5-5 with TRBJ2-3; TRBD2 matches 10 bases. In nucleotides, the CDR3 is TGTGCCAGCAGCTCCCGAGCGGGGGGGCTCCTTCCTCCTAGCACAGATACGCAGTATTTT. Encoded protein: CASSSRAGGLLPPSTDTQYF. Looking up the rest from reference TRBV5-5 and TRBJ2-3 gives the full variable domain: DAGVTQSPTHLIKTRGQQVTLRCSPISGHKSVSWYQQVLGQGPQFIFQYYEKEERGRGNFPDRFSARQFPNYSSELNVNALLLGDSALYLCASSSRAGGLLPPSTDTQYFGPGTRLTVL.